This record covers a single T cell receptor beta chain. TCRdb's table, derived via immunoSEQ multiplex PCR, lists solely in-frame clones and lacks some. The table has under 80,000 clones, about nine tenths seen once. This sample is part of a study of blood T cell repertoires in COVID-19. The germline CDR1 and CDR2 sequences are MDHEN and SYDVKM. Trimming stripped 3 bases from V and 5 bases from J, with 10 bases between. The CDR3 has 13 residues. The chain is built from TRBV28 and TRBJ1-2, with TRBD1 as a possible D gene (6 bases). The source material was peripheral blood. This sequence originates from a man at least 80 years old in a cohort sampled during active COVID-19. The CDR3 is CASSLKQGYGYTF. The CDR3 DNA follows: TGTGCCAGCAGTTTGAAACAGGGATATGGCTACACCTTC.